These 3 T cell receptor beta chains were sequenced from one sample in a study of blood T cells in healthy people across ages. The second PCR ran roughly 7 to 12 cycles with a sample-barcoded 5' primer and J-beta primers. TCRdb analysed the 5' RACE reads with MiXCR anew, one entry per CDR3 protein. The sample lists some 1.4 million distinct CDR3 sequences; 42% were seen once. The sample taken for sequencing was blood. Receptors originate from a woman between 18 and 29 years old in good health.

In DNA, the CDR3 is TGTGCCAGCAGCCAAGATGGGGGGGCCCAAGATACGCAGTATTTT. Amino acids: CASSQDGGAQDTQYF. The chain combines TRBV3-1 with TRBJ2-3, with D perhaps TRBD2 (7 bases). Germline CDR1 and CDR2: LGHDT and YNNKEL (reference sequence). Trimming cost V 0 bases and J 5 bases, with 12 bases left between them. This CDR3 spans 15 amino acids.

This clonotype was observed once. The genes are TRBV10-3 and TRBJ2-6; 12 nucleotides line up with TRBD2. Trimming cost V 7 bases and J 4 bases; bases outside gene matches: 8. CDR1 and CDR2 (germline): ENHRY, SYGVKD. The CDR3 loop spans 17 amino acids. CDR3 region: CAINPSGRESGANVLTF. CDR3 bases: TGTGCCATCAATCCTAGCGGGAGGGAATCCGGGGCCAACGTCCTGACTTTC.

This clonotype has just a few counts. This chain links TRBV27 with TRBJ1-6, with TRBD1 identical over 7 bases. The CDR3 totals 13 residues. Trimming removed 4 bases from V and 8 bases from J; junction bases left unmatched: 2. Germline-derived CDR1 and CDR2 are MNHEY and SMNVEV (reference sequence). The CDR3: CASSSGGDSPLHF. CDR3 DNA: TGTGCCAGCAGTTCAGGGGGGGATTCACCCCTCCACTTT.